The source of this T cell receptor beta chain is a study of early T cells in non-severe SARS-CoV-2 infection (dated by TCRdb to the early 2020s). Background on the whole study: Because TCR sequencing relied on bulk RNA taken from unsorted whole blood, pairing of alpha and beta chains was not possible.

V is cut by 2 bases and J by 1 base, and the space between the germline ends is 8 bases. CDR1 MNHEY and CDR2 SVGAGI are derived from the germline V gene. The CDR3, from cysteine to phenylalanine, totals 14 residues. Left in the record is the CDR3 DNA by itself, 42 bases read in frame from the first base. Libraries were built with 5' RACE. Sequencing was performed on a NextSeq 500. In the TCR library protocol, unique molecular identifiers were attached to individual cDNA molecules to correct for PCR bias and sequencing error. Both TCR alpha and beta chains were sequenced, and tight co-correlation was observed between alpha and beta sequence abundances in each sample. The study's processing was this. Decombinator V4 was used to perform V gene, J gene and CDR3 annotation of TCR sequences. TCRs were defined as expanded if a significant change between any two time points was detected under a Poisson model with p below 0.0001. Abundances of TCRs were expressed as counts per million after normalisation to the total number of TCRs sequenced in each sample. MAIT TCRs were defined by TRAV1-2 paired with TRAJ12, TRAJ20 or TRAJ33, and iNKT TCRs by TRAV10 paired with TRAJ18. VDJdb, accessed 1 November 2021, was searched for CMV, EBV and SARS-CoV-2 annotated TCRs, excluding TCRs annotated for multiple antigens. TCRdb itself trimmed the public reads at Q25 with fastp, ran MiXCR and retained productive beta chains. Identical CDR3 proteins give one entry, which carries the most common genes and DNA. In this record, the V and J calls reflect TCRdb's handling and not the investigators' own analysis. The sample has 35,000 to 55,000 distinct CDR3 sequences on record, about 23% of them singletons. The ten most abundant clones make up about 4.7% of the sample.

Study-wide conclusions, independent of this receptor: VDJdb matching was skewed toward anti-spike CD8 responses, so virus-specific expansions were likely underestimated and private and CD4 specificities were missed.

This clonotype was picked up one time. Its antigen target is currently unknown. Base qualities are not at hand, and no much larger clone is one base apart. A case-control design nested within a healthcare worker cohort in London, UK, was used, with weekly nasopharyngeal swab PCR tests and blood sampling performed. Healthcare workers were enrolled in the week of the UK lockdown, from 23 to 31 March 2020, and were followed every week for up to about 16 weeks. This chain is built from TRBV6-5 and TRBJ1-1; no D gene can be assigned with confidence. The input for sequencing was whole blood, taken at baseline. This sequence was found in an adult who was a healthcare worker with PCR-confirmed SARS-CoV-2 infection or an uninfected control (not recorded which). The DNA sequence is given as TGTGCCAGCAGTTACAGGTACTCGAACACTGAAGCTTTCTTT. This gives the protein CASSYRYSNTEAFF.